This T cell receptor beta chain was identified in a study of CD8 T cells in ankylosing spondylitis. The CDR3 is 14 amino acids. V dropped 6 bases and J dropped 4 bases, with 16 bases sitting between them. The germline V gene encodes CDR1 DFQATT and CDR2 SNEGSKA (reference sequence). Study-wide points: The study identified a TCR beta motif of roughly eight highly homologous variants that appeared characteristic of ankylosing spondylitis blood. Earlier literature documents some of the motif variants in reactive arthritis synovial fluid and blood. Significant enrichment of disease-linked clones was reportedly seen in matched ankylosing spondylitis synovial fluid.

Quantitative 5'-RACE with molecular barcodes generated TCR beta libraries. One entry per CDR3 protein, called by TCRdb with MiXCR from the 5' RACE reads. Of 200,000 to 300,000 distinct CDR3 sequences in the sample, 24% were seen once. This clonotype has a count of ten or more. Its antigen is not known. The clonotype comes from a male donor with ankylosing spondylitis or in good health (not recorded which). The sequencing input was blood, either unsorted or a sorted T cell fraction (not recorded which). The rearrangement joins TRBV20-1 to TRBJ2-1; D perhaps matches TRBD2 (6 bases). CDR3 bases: TGCAGTGCCTACTGGGCGGGGCTATACAATGAGCAGTTCTTC. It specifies CSAYWAGLYNEQFF.